This T cell receptor (beta chain) was profiled in a study of CD8 T cells in Susac syndrome. On this clonotype: Sequence at one end of the junction differs from germline and may be a read error.

Reverse transcription used about 0.45 to 1 ug RNA and random hexamers. Multiplex immunoSEQ PCR targeted 54 Vbeta and 13 Jbeta TCR beta segments. Using its own MiXCR run on the immunoSEQ multiplex PCR reads, TCRdb lists one record per CDR3 protein. The sample carries 180,000 or so distinct CDR3 sequences, around 94% recorded once. The CDR3 spans 14 residues. Germline V CDR1 and CDR2: SSHAT, FNYEAQ (reference sequence). Negative isolation yielded the CD8+ and CD4+ T cells, while FACS enriched the TEMRA cells. The source material was CD4+ T cells from PBMCs. This chain links TRBV7-7 with TRBJ2-5; 8 positions match TRBD2. The receptor was derived from a human donor in good health. CDR3 in DNA: TGTGCTAGCAGCTTAGCGGGACCCCAAGAGACCCAGTACTTC. It encodes CASSLAGPQETQYF.